This T cell receptor (beta chain) was documented in a study of blood T cell repertoires in COVID-19. Study at large: Spain, Italy and the United States supplied samples that represented acute and convalescent COVID-19. Sample material is recorded as cDNA or gDNA derived from T cells, B-cell-depleted T cells, or PBMCs.

This clone was counted only a few times. As handled by the study authors: Reference gene primer amplification in the assay estimated nucleated cell counts. Data came from immunoSEQ multiplex PCR; TCRdb stores just in-frame clones and leaves some out. V and J calls and clone size come straight from that table; D and trimming were deduced from the DNA. The data hold fewer than 200,000 clones, with roughly 79% observed a single time. Germline V gene data show CDR1 as GTSNPN and CDR2 as SVGIG (reference sequence). The CDR3 covers 16 residues. Trimming cost V 1 base and J 0 bases, with 16 bases left between them.

Sequences were obtained from peripheral blood. The TCR was taken from a woman between 65 and 79 years old with acute or convalescent COVID-19. The chain links TRBV30 to TRBJ2-7, with a possible D match to TRBD2 (6 bases). The CDR3 region has the DNA TGTGCCTGGAGTGCCCCGGGGGAGAAGGGCTCCTACGAGCAGTACTTC. It specifies CAWSAPGEKGSYEQYF.